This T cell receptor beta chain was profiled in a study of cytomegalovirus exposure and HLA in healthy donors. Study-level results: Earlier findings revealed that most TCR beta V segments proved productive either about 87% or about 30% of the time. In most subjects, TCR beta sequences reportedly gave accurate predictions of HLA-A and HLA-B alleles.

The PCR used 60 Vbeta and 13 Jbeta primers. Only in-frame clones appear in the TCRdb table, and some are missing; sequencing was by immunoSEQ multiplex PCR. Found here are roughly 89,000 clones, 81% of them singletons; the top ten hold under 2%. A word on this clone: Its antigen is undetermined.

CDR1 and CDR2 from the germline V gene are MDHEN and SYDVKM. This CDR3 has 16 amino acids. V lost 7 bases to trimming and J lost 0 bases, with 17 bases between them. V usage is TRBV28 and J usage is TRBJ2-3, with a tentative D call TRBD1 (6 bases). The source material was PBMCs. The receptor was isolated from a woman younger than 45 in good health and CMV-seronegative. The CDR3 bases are TGTGCCAGCAAAGTCCCGGGACAACCCAGCACAGATACGCAGTATTTT. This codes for CASKVPGQPSTDTQYF.